This T cell receptor beta chain was captured in a study of blood T cells in healthy people across ages. Study results and caveats: Long-lived donors exceeded aged donors in naive CD4+ cells and diversity.

This clonotype was seen repeatedly, ten times or more. Its antigen is unknown. Drawn from each donor were roughly 10 milliliters of peripheral blood. Through a sample-barcoded 5' primer and a J-beta primer mix, a second PCR was run for about 6 to 11 cycles. A single record per CDR3 protein comes from TCRdb applying MiXCR to the 5' RACE reads. The repertoire consists of roughly 500,000 distinct CDR3 sequences, with 27% occurring once and the leading ten covering less than 20%. The origin of this receptor is a woman aged 70-85 years in good health. Sequenced sample: blood.

The CDR3 coding sequence is TGCGCCAGCAGCTTTATCGGAGTTAATGAAAAACTGTTTTTT. Its protein product is CASSFIGVNEKLFF. This rearrangement joins TRBV5-1 to TRBJ1-4; unclear D gene. The V gene lost 2 bases and the J gene lost 4 bases, with 9 bases spanning the gap. The CDR3 totals 14 residues. CDR1 and CDR2 from the germline V gene are SGHRS and YFSETQ.